The 18 T cell receptor beta chains given below trace back to one sample, sequenced in a study of cytomegalovirus exposure and HLA in healthy donors. 13 Jbeta primers and 60 Vbeta primers were used for the PCR. Profiling relied on immunoSEQ multiplex PCR, and the TCRdb table lists in-frame clones only, not all of them. The sample gives 150,000 to 200,000 clones, over 60% of which show up once; 1.1% is in the top ten. Material for sequencing was PBMCs. The receptors derive from a woman aged 40 to 49 in good health and CMV-seronegative.

The rearrangement uses TRBV2 and TRBJ1-2, with D possibly being TRBD1 (6 bases). Trimming stripped 6 bases from V and 7 bases from J, with 21 bases between. CDR3 size: 15 residues. CDR1 is SNHLY, CDR2 FYNNEI, per germline. As DNA, the CDR3 is TGTGCCAGCAGCCTTACAGGGTTAAAGGAAGCTGGCTACACCTTC. It translates to CASSLTGLKEAGYTF. The variable domain in full, with the rest retrieved from reference TRBV2 and TRBJ1-2, is EPEVTQTPSHQVTQMGQEVILRCVPISNHLYFYWYRQILGQKVEFLVSFYNNEISEKSEIFDDQFSVERPDGSNFTLKIRSTKLEDSAMYFCASSLTGLKEAGYTFGSGTRLTVV.

This clone was observed once. The V and J genes are TRBV18 and TRBJ2-7; maybe TRBD2 (7 bases). CDR1 is KGHSH, CDR2 LQKENI, per germline. Trimming stripped 8 bases from V and 0 bases from J, with 14 bases between. The length of the CDR3 is 14 residues. CDR3 sequence (DNA): TGTGCCAGCCTCCGAGGGGGGGGCTCCTACGAGCAGTACTTC. Amino acid sequence: CASLRGGGSYEQYF.

This chain joins TRBV6-5 and TRBJ1-4; 8 bases align to TRBD1. J gave up 8 bases and V 5 bases, and 7 bases lay outside the gene matches. The CDR3 runs to 14 residues. Germline CDR1 MNHEY, CDR2 SVGAGI. The CDR3 DNA reads TGTGCCAGCAGTCCAACAGGGGGTGGAGAAAAACTGTTTTTT. This encodes CASSPTGGGEKLFF.

The J gene is TRBJ2-7, the V gene TRBV7-2; maybe TRBD2 (7 bases). Germline-derived CDR1 and CDR2 are SGHTA and FQGNSA. The CDR3 sequence is 17 residues long. Trimming shortened V by 5 bases and J by 1 base, and 21 bases separated the two germline ends. CDR3 sequence (DNA): TGTGCCAGCAGCCCCTGGCCGGGGGGCGAGAAATCCTACGAGCAGTACTTC. It is translated as CASSPWPGGEKSYEQYF. Supplemented by reference TRBV7-2 and TRBJ2-7, the full variable domain reads GAGVSQSPSNKVTEKGKDVELRCDPISGHTALYWYRQSLGQGLEFLIYFQGNSAPDKSGLPSDRFSAERTGGSVSTLTIQRTQQEDSAVYLCASSPWPGGEKSYEQYFGPGTRLTVT.

V usage is TRBV10-2 and J usage is TRBJ1-5; D may be TRBD1 (6 bases). V was clipped by 7 bases and J by 1 base, with 14 bases between them. Germline lookup yields CDR1 WSHSY and CDR2 SAAADI. The length of the CDR3 is 15 residues. The CDR3 DNA sequence: TGCGCCAGCAAACCGGCAGGGGCGAGCAATCAGCCCCAGCATTTT. Its translation: CASKPAGASNQPQHF.

This clone was counted only a few times. The chain combines TRBV20-1 with TRBJ2-3; possibly TRBD2 for D (6 bases). The V gene's germline CDR1 is DFQATT and CDR2 SNEGSKA (reference sequence). CDR3 length: 11 residues. The CDR3 bases are TGCGGGGGGACCCCGGGAGATACGCAGTATTTT. Its protein is CGGTPGDTQYF.

This chain links TRBV9 with TRBJ1-1; tentatively, D is TRBD1 (6 bases). The CDR3 runs to 15 residues. The germline V gene has CDR1 SGDLS and CDR2 YYNGEE. The V end lost 0 bases, the J end lost 5 bases, and 14 bases lay between the germline ends. CDR3 in amino acids: CASSVGGQSVTEAFF. The DNA for the CDR3 is TGTGCCAGCAGCGTAGGAGGACAGTCCGTTACTGAAGCTTTCTTT.

This clone was seen just once. The chain recombines TRBV7-6 with TRBJ2-1; no clear D. Germline loops: CDR1 SGHVS, CDR2 FNYEAQ. This CDR3 region has 14 residues. Trimming removed 5 bases at V and 3 bases at J, with 11 bases between. In DNA form, the CDR3 reads TGTGCCAGCAGCCCCCGCGGAGTCTACAATGAGCAGTTCTTC. Translated: CASSPRGVYNEQFF.

The V and J genes are TRBV11-3 and TRBJ2-5; 9 bases align to TRBD2. V was clipped by 0 bases and J by 2 bases; unmatched bases: 7. CDR1 and CDR2 (germline): SGHNT, YENEEA. CDR3 length: 17 amino acids. CDR3 protein: CASSLDRWTSEQETQYF. The CDR3 region has the DNA TGTGCCAGCAGCTTAGATCGCTGGACTAGCGAACAAGAGACCCAGTACTTC.

This chain connects TRBV12-5 to TRBJ2-1, with 8 bases identical to TRBD1. CDR1 is LGHNT, CDR2 FRNRAP, per germline. Trimming took 0 bases from V and 0 from J; bases not matched to a gene: 4. This CDR3 has 17 residues. CDR3 in amino acids: CASGLVLTGGSYNEQFF. CDR3 DNA: TGTGCTAGTGGTTTGGTTTTAACAGGGGGCTCCTACAATGAGCAGTTCTTC.

The gene calls are TRBV7-3 and TRBJ2-1, with TRBD2 matching 12 bases. V lost 6 bases to trimming and J lost 9 bases; unmatched junction nucleotides: 6. There are 14 residues in the CDR3. Germline V gene lookup returns CDR1 SGHTA and CDR2 FQGTGA. Here the CDR3 reads CASRTSGRAGEQFF. The CDR3 coding sequence is TGTGCCAGCAGGACTAGCGGGAGAGCCGGTGAGCAGTTCTTC. Full variable domain (missing parts from reference TRBV7-3 and TRBJ2-1): GAGVSQTPSNKVTEKGKYVELRCDPISGHTALYWYRQSLGQGPEFLIYFQGTGAADDSGLPNDRFFAVRPEGSVSTLKIQRTERGDSAVYLCASRTSGRAGEQFFGPGTRLTVL.

The chain is built from TRBV9 and TRBJ1-2; D is unresolved. Germline V lookup: CDR1 SGDLS, CDR2 YYNGEE. Trimming pared 2 bases from V and 2 bases from J, leaving 10 bases between. The CDR3 is made up of 14 amino acids. CDR3 nucleotides: TGTGCCAGCAGCGTGTCTTCAGGAAACTATGGCTACACCTTC. It yields the protein CASSVSSGNYGYTF.

The chain has TRBV5-1 and TRBJ2-2; D gene ambiguous. Between the trimmed V and J ends, which lost 5 bases and 10 bases, there was a span of 9 bases. The length of the CDR3 is 11 residues. Germline CDR1 and CDR2: SGHRS and YFSETQ. CDR3 in amino acids: CASRTEKELFF. The CDR3 DNA sequence: TGCGCCAGCAGGACTGAAAAGGAGCTGTTTTTT.

This clone has only a few counts. J is TRBJ2-7 and V is TRBV18, with 11 nucleotides matching TRBD2. The CDR3 is 15 amino acids. The trim removed 3 bases at V and 7 bases at J, leaving 8 bases unmatched. CDR1 is KGHSH and CDR2 is LQKENI in the germline V gene. The CDR3 region is CASSPPGLAAGEQYF. DNA of the CDR3: TGTGCCAGCTCACCTCCGGGACTAGCGGCTGGGGAGCAGTACTTC.

The gene calls are TRBV18 and TRBJ2-5; 7 bases map to TRBD1. Per germline, CDR1 KGHSH and CDR2 LQKENI. V shed 3 bases and J 4 bases; nucleotides not matched to a gene: 5. The CDR3 consists of 14 residues. The CDR3, as DNA: TGTGCCAGCTCACCTCTACAGGGGCGAGAGACCCAGTACTTC. This gives the protein CASSPLQGRETQYF.

This chain connects TRBV5-4 to TRBJ1-2; D is unresolved. Trimming left V 0 bases short and J 2 bases short, with 11 bases between. Germline CDR1 is SGHNT and CDR2 is YYREEE (reference sequence). The CDR3 is 15 amino acids. The CDR3 DNA follows: TGTGCCAGCAGCTTGGTTGGGTTGGGCAACTATGGCTACACCTTC. Its translation: CASSLVGLGNYGYTF.

The gene calls are TRBV19 and TRBJ1-4, with 10 positions matching TRBD1. Per germline, CDR1 LNHDA and CDR2 SQIVND (reference sequence). Trimming removed 4 bases from V and 11 bases from J; junction bases left unmatched: 7. This CDR3 comprises 14 residues. In DNA, the CDR3 is TGTGCCAGTAGTAACCCGGGACAGGGGTGGAAACTGTTTTTT. Translated, it gives CASSNPGQGWKLFF.

This rearrangement joins TRBV4-1 to TRBJ2-5; tentatively, D is TRBD1 (5 bases). The CDR3 has 13 amino acids. With 3 bases removed from V and 2 bases from J, the gap between germline ends came to 7 bases. Per germline, CDR1 MGHRA and CDR2 YSYEKL. The CDR3 sequence is CASSHPGQETQYF. In DNA, the CDR3 is TGCGCCAGCAGCCACCCAGGGCAAGAGACCCAGTACTTC.